Shown below are 10 T cell receptor beta chains from a single sample sequenced in a study of T cell repertoires in cytomegalovirus infection. TCRdb re-analysed the reads in MiXCR, keeping a single row per CDR3 protein. The sample contains some 920,000 distinct CDR3 sequences, about a third of which appear only once. These receptors' antigens are unknown. Here the sequenced sample was cultured CD8+ T cells from PBMCs, taken from culture after CMV antigen stimulation. The receptor source for this set is a human donor in good health (CMV status not recorded). Some clones in this sample may be carry-over from other donors' samples.

The chain is built from TRBV12-3 or TRBV12-4 and TRBJ2-2; D not certain. The ends were cut back, 2 bases at V and 0 bases at J, with 7 bases in the middle. CDR3 length equals 15 residues. The CDR3 DNA sequence: TGTGCCAGCAGTTTAAGACTCCCGAACACCGGGGAGCTGTTTTTT. Translated, it gives CASSLRLPNTGELFF.

This clonotype was observed a few times. This chain joins TRBV5-1 and TRBJ1-2, with 9 positions matching TRBD1. The J segment lost 6 bases and the V segment lost 0 bases, leaving 12 bases of the junction unmatched. The germline CDR1 and CDR2 sequences are SGHRS and YFSETQ. This CDR3 contains 17 residues. The CDR3 DNA sequence: TGCGCCAGCAGCTTGGTTGGGACAGGGCCTCTCGAGGATGGCTACACCTTC. Amino acid sequence: CASSLVGTGPLEDGYTF.

The rearrangement links TRBV4-1 to TRBJ1-5, with 9 nucleotides matching TRBD1. The CDR3 loop spans 19 amino acids. V trimming: 0 bases; J trimming: 1 base; junction bases outside the gene matches: 10. Germline loops: CDR1 MGHRA, CDR2 YSYEKL. The CDR3 nucleotides are TGCGCCAGCAGCCAAGAAAGGGGATACAGGGGGCAGAGCAATCAGCCCCAGCATTTT. Encoded protein: CASSQERGYRGQSNQPQHF.

Ten or more counts support this clonotype. CDR3 coding DNA: TGTGCCAGTACGTTGACAGCGAACACTGAAGCTTTCTTT. Protein product: CASTLTANTEAFF. V and J are TRBV2 and TRBJ1-1, with TRBD1 as a possible D gene (5 bases). The CDR3 is made up of 13 amino acids. Germline CDR1 is SNHLY and CDR2 is FYNNEI. Trimming shortened V by 9 bases and J by 1 base, and 12 bases separated the two germline ends.

V and J are TRBV28 and TRBJ2-7; the D gene is possibly TRBD1 (6 bases). Germline-derived CDR1 and CDR2 are MDHEN and SYDVKM. V lost 6 bases and J 3 bases, leaving 18 bases between the germline ends. The CDR3 covers 15 residues. In nucleotides, the CDR3 is TGTGCCAGCAGCTCTCAGGGGCAGGTATTCTACGAGCAGTACGTC. Translated, it gives CASSSQGQVFYEQYV.

The chain carries TRBV7-9 and TRBJ1-1; TRBD1 is a possible D gene (5 bases). V was clipped by 1 base and J by 6 bases, with 15 bases between them. The CDR3 runs to 15 residues. Germline-derived CDR1 and CDR2 are SEHNR and FQNEAQ (reference sequence). The CDR3 loop reads CASSLVARRDAEAFF. CDR3 sequence (DNA): TGTGCCAGCAGCTTAGTTGCCAGGAGGGACGCTGAAGCTTTCTTT.

The rearrangement joins TRBV27 to TRBJ2-7; D remains unclear. V was clipped by 0 bases and J by 1 base, with 7 bases between them. The CDR3 has 14 residues. Germline CDR1 MNHEY, CDR2 SMNVEV (reference sequence). CDR3 residues: CASSLSTSSYEQYF. CDR3 nucleotides: TGTGCCAGCAGTTTATCAACATCATCCTACGAGCAGTACTTC.

This clonotype was recorded at least ten times. The rearrangement uses TRBV28 and TRBJ2-7; D may correspond to TRBD1 or TRBD2 (6 bases each). CDR1 is MDHEN and CDR2 is SYDVKM in the germline V gene. Trimming removed 3 bases at V and 3 bases at J, with 15 bases between. The length of the CDR3 is 15 residues. The CDR3 is CASSFTGAYGYEQYV. DNA of the CDR3: TGTGCCAGCAGTTTTACGGGGGCGTACGGCTACGAGCAGTACGTC.

The J gene is TRBJ2-3, the V gene TRBV7-3, with no clear D. The germline CDR1 and CDR2 sequences are SGHTA and FQGTGA. V gave up 0 bases and J gave up 2 bases, with 6 bases separating them. The CDR3 is 14 residues long. CDR3 residues: CASSLTSNTDTQYF. In DNA form, the CDR3 reads TGTGCCAGCAGCTTAACTAGCAACACAGATACGCAGTATTTT.

The rearrangement uses TRBV19 and TRBJ2-5, with D perhaps TRBD1 (5 bases). CDR3 length: 13 amino acids. Trimming removed 5 bases at V and 5 bases at J, with 12 bases between. Germline assignment: CDR1 LNHDA and CDR2 SQIVND (reference sequence). CDR3: CASSWQGGETQYF. CDR3 nucleotide sequence: TGTGCCAGTAGTTGGCAGGGCGGTGAGACCCAGTACTTC.